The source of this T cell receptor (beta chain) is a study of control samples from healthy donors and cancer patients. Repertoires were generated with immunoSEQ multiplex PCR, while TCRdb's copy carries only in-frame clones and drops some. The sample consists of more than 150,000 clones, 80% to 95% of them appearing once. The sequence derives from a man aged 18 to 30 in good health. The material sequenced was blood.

In nucleotides, the CDR3 is TGTGCCAGCAGCTTGGGGAATCGGGGGGGGACAACAGATACGCAGTATTTT. It translates to CASSLGNRGGTTDTQYF. The chain carries TRBV11-3 and TRBJ2-3; TRBD2 aligns across 8 bases. The germline V gene has CDR1 SGHNT and CDR2 YENEEA. Trimming took 3 bases from V and 3 from J; bases not matched to a gene: 11. This CDR3 is built from 17 residues.